The entry below describes one TCR beta chain. This sample was taken from a study of preoperative IRX-2 immunotherapy in early breast cancer. Indicated treatment: preoperative locoregional IRX-2 cytokine immunotherapy. The CDR3 is made up of 15 amino acids. Losses at the gene ends were 6 bases for V and 7 bases for J; bases not matched to a gene: 5. Germline V lookup: CDR1 SNHLY, CDR2 FYNNEI. TCRdb's table, derived via immunoSEQ multiplex PCR, lists solely in-frame clones and lacks some. This sample has some 25,000 clones, with over 75% found just once. This rearrangement joins TRBV2 to TRBJ2-2; 13 nucleotides match TRBD2. The material was tumor tissue, obtained after IRX-2 immunotherapy. The receptor comes from a human donor with breast cancer. The CDR3 loop reads CASRLAGGRGGELFF. The CDR3 nucleotides are TGTGCCAGCAGACTAGCGGGGGGGCGTGGCGGGGAGCTGTTTTTT.